Shown below are 3 T cell receptor beta chains from a single sample sequenced in a study of CD8+ T cells in alopecia areata. Specified treatment: oral pan-JAK inhibitor, 5-10 mg twice daily. cDNA reverse transcribed from extracted RNA served as the sequencing template. Produced via immunoSEQ multiplex PCR; TCRdb's table is partial and in-frame only. Of approximately 140,000 clones in the sample, about four fifths were seen once. This specimen was CD8+ T cells sorted from blood, taken at week 4, from a patient treated with tofacitinib. Source of these receptors: a human donor with alopecia areata.

The chain couples TRBV20-1 to TRBJ2-7; maybe TRBD2 (5 bases). The CDR3 runs to 11 residues. Trimming shortened V by 3 bases and J by 4 bases, and 7 bases separated the two germline ends. From germline, CDR1 is DFQATT and CDR2 SNEGSKA (reference sequence). The CDR3 here is CSASWEYEQYF. Here the CDR3 DNA reads TGCAGTGCTAGTTGGGAGTACGAGCAGTACTTC.

This chain links TRBV5-4 with TRBJ1-2; TRBD1 matches 8 bases. Germline V gene sequence: CDR1 SGHNT, CDR2 YYREEE (reference sequence). The CDR3 has 19 amino acids. The V segment lost 0 bases and the J segment 3 bases; nucleotides outside the gene matches: 16. The CDR3 coding sequence is TGTGCCAGCAGCTTGGAGGCCCGGGGACAGGCCCCCGGGGACTATGGCTACACCTTC. Translated: CASSLEARGQAPGDYGYTF.

The chain uses TRBV5-6 and TRBJ2-7; D gene ambiguous. V was pared by 4 bases and J by 5 bases, with 7 bases between. The germline V gene encodes CDR1 SGHDT and CDR2 YYEEEE. The CDR3 runs to 11 residues. CDR3 loop: CASSTSNEQYF. CDR3 nucleotides: TGTGCCAGCAGCACCTCGAACGAGCAGTACTTC.